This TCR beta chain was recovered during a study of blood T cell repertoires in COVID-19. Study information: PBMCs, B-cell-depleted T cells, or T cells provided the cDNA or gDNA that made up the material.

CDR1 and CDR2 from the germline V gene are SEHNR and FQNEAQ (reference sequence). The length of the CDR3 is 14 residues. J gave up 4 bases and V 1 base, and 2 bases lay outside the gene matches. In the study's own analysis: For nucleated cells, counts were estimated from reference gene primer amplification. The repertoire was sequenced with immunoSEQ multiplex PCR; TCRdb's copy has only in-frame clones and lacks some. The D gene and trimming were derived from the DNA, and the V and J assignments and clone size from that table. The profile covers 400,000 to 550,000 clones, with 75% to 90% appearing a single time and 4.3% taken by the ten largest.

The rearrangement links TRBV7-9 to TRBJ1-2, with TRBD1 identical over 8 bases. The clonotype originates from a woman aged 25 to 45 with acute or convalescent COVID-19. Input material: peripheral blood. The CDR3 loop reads CASSLGGQVYGYTF. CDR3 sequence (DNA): TGTGCCAGCAGCTTAGGGGGACAGGTCTATGGCTACACCTTC.